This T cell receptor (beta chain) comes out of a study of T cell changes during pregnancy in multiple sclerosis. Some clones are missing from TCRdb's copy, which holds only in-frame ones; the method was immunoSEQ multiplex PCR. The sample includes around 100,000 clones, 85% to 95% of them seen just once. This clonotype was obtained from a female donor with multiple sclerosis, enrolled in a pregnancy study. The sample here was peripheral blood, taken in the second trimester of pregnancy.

The CDR3: CASSGSGRAYNEQFF. The CDR3 coding sequence is TGTGCCAGCAGTGGTAGCGGGAGAGCTTACAATGAGCAGTTCTTC. The chain links TRBV2 to TRBJ2-1, with TRBD2 identical over 9 bases. Germline V gene data show CDR1 as SNHLY and CDR2 as FYNNEI. The length of the CDR3 is 15 residues. V dropped 4 bases and J dropped 4; count of bases not matched to a gene: 5.